The rows below give T cell receptor beta chains drawn from one sample of a study of post-analysis software for immune sequencing data. TCRdb fed the PCR reads into MiXCR, producing one record per CDR3 protein. The repertoire holds fewer than 550,000 distinct CDR3 sequences, with roughly 34% as singletons. Material for sequencing was blood. These TCRs come from a girl under 18 with multiple sclerosis. Both conserved end residues are part of each CDR3. Fields, in order: CDR3 length, V gene, D gene, clone size, J gene, CDR3 DNA, CDR3 protein. A D gene is named only where the DNA matches it firmly. Clone size appears in some rows only: once, few, many, or a class for an expanded clone.

length: 15
V: TRBV5-1
D: NA
size: few
J: TRBJ2-7
DNA: TGCGCCAGCAGCTTGGTACAGGGTCCCTCCTACGAGCAGTACTTC
CDR3: CASSLVQGPSYEQYF

length: 17
V: TRBV4-1
D: TRBD1
size: few
J: TRBJ1-5
DNA: TGCGCCAGCACCCAGGGGGGACAGGGGAAGAGCAATCAGCCCCAGCATTTT
CDR3: CASTQGGQGKSNQPQHF

length: 13
V: TRBV2
D: NA
size: many
J: TRBJ2-1
DNA: TGTGCCAGCGTCTGGGGGCCGGGGAATGAGCAGTTCTTC
CDR3: CASVWGPGNEQFF

length: 13
V: TRBV5-1
D: TRBD2
size: NA
J: TRBJ2-5
DNA: TGCGCCAGCAGCTTCGGGGGGATGGAGACCCAGTACTTC
CDR3: CASSFGGMETQYF

length: 13
V: TRBV7-3
D: NA
size: NA
J: TRBJ2-1
DNA: TGTGCCAGCAGCTTAGGACTTAGGGAAGAGCAGTTCTTC
CDR3: CASSLGLREEQFF

length: 14
V: TRBV28
D: NA
size: NA
J: TRBJ2-1
DNA: TGTGCCAGCAGTTTCCGGTCTGGCCACAATGAGCAGTTCTTC
CDR3: CASSFRSGHNEQFF

length: 14
V: TRBV7-9
D: TRBD1
size: few
J: TRBJ2-7
DNA: TGTGCCAGCAGCGGCGGGACAGGGGCTAGCGAGCAGTACTTC
CDR3: CASSGGTGASEQYF

length: 15
V: TRBV28
D: NA
size: NA
J: TRBJ2-7
DNA: TGTGCCAGCAGACGTCTGGGCGCCGCCCCCTACGAGCAGTACTTC
CDR3: CASRRLGAAPYEQYF

length: 16
V: TRBV7-3
D: TRBD2
size: NA
J: TRBJ2-1
DNA: TGTGCCAGCAGCTTACTAAGACTAGCGGGGGGTGGTGAGCAGTTCTTC
CDR3: CASSLLRLAGGGEQFF

length: 12
V: TRBV15
D: NA
size: few
J: TRBJ2-2
DNA: TGTGCCACCAGCAGAGGAACCGGGGAGCGGTTTTTT
CDR3: CATSRGTGERFF

length: 14
V: TRBV20-1
D: TRBD2
size: few
J: TRBJ2-5
DNA: TGCAGTGCTATTCGGCGGGGGGGTTTGGAGACCCAGTACTTC
CDR3: CSAIRRGGLETQYF

length: 12
V: TRBV29-1
D: NA
size: few
J: TRBJ2-7
DNA: TGCAGCGTTGCTCAGCGTTCCTACGAGCAGTACTTC
CDR3: CSVAQRSYEQYF

length: 15
V: TRBV6-5
D: NA
size: NA
J: TRBJ2-7
DNA: TGTGTCAGCAGTTACTCAAGGGATCAGGCCTACGAGCAGTACTTC
CDR3: CVSSYSRDQAYEQYF

length: 13
V: TRBV5-1
D: TRBD1
size: NA
J: TRBJ1-2
DNA: TGCGCCAGCAGCACGGACAGGGACTATGGCTACACCTTC
CDR3: CASSTDRDYGYTF

length: 13
V: TRBV5-1
D: NA
size: many
J: TRBJ1-2
DNA: TGCGCCAGCAGCTTGGTAGGGGAGTATGGCTACACCTTC
CDR3: CASSLVGEYGYTF

length: 12
V: TRBV15
D: NA
size: many
J: TRBJ2-4
DNA: TGTGCCACCAGCAGAGATCGGGGCAGGGAGTACTTC
CDR3: CATSRDRGREYF

length: 17
V: TRBV20-1
D: TRBD1
size: few
J: TRBJ2-1
DNA: TGCAGTGCTCTTACGTCCTGGGGACAGGCCTCCTACAATGAGCAGTTCTTC
CDR3: CSALTSWGQASYNEQFF

length: 16
V: TRBV6-6
D: TRBD1
size: NA
J: TRBJ2-1
DNA: TGTGCCAGCGATCCCTCCGGGACAGGGCCCTTCAATGAGCAGTTCTTC
CDR3: CASDPSGTGPFNEQFF

length: 13
V: TRBV28
D: NA
size: NA
J: TRBJ2-3
DNA: TGTGCCAGCAGTGTCCCGGGCACAGATACGCAGTATTTT
CDR3: CASSVPGTDTQYF

length: 13
V: TRBV3-1
D: NA
size: few
J: TRBJ2-3
DNA: TGTGCCAGCAGCCACTCACGCCGGAATACGCAGTATTTT
CDR3: CASSHSRRNTQYF

length: 13
V: TRBV7-2
D: NA
size: few
J: TRBJ1-2
DNA: TGTGCCAGCAGCTTAAGGCAAACTATGGACTACACCTTC
CDR3: CASSLRQTMDYTF

length: 14
V: TRBV12-3/TRBV12-4
D: TRBD1
size: few
J: TRBJ2-7
DNA: TGTGCCAGCAGCGTAGGGGGACAGAGATACGAGCAGTACTTC
CDR3: CASSVGGQRYEQYF

length: 17
V: TRBV9
D: TRBD2
size: NA
J: TRBJ2-3
DNA: TGTGCCAGCAGCGCCCTTACTAGCGGGGCTAGCACAGATACGCAGTATTTT
CDR3: CASSALTSGASTDTQYF

length: 16
V: TRBV5-1
D: NA
size: once
J: TRBJ1-5
DNA: TGCGCCAGTATCCTTGGAGAGACGCTCCCCAATCAGCCCCAGCATTTT
CDR3: CASILGETLPNQPQHF

length: 11
V: TRBV6-1
D: NA
size: NA
J: TRBJ2-1
DNA: TGTGCCACCTCCGTGGTGAGTGAGCAGTTCTTC
CDR3: CATSVVSEQFF

length: 14
V: TRBV28
D: NA
size: NA
J: TRBJ2-5
DNA: TGTGCCAGCAGTTTATCCGGGGGCTGGGAGACCCAGTACTTC
CDR3: CASSLSGGWETQYF

length: 16
V: TRBV5-1
D: NA
size: NA
J: TRBJ2-3
DNA: TGCGCCAGCAGCGCCGGACAATCCCGATTCACAGATACGCAGTATTTT
CDR3: CASSAGQSRFTDTQYF

length: 13
V: TRBV20-1
D: NA
size: NA
J: TRBJ1-5
DNA: TGCAGTGCTTTTAGGGGGGACAATCAGCCCCAGCATTTT
CDR3: CSAFRGDNQPQHF

length: 15
V: TRBV5-1
D: TRBD2
size: NA
J: TRBJ2-3
DNA: TGCGCCGGCAGTCGCAGCGGGAAAAGCACAGATACGCAGTATTTT
CDR3: CAGSRSGKSTDTQYF

length: 17
V: TRBV29-1
D: TRBD1
size: NA
J: TRBJ1-1
DNA: TGCAGCGTTGCCGCCTTGGGACAGGGGGCAAGTAACACTGAAGCTTTCTTT
CDR3: CSVAALGQGASNTEAFF

length: 16
V: TRBV12-3/TRBV12-4
D: TRBD2
size: NA
J: TRBJ2-3
DNA: TGTGCCAGCACGGGACTAGCGGGCGGGCACACAGATACGCAGTATTTT
CDR3: CASTGLAGGHTDTQYF

length: 14
V: TRBV5-1
D: NA
size: NA
J: TRBJ2-1
DNA: TGCGCCAGCAGCTTGGACCCGGACAGCAATGAGCAGTTCTTC
CDR3: CASSLDPDSNEQFF

length: 13
V: TRBV29-1
D: TRBD1
size: NA
J: TRBJ2-7
DNA: TGCAGCGTTGAAGGGGACAGGGCATACGAGCAGTACTTC
CDR3: CSVEGDRAYEQYF

length: 15
V: TRBV12-3/TRBV12-4
D: NA
size: few
J: TRBJ2-6
DNA: TGTGCCAGCAGTAAAGCAGGGGCTGGGGCCAACGTCCTGACTTTC
CDR3: CASSKAGAGANVLTF

length: 13
V: TRBV3-1
D: TRBD1
size: few
J: TRBJ2-7
DNA: TGCGCCAGCAGCTTAGGACAGGGAGGCGAGCAGTACTTC
CDR3: CASSLGQGGEQYF

length: 16
V: TRBV6-6
D: NA
size: few
J: TRBJ1-4
DNA: TGTGCCAGCAGCACAGATCCAGGACAAGGTAGTGAAAAACTGTTTTTT
CDR3: CASSTDPGQGSEKLFF

length: 13
V: TRBV5-5
D: NA
size: NA
J: TRBJ1-1
DNA: TGTGCCAGCAGCTTTGGGGGCGTGGGTACAGCTTTCTTT
CDR3: CASSFGGVGTAFF

length: 14
V: TRBV2
D: NA
size: few
J: TRBJ1-2
DNA: TGTGCCAGCAGCCATCGGGGCACTAACTATGGCTACACCTTC
CDR3: CASSHRGTNYGYTF

length: 15
V: TRBV20-1
D: TRBD2
size: few
J: TRBJ2-5
DNA: TGCAGTGCTACAGATAGCGGGGGGGCCGCGGAGACCCAGTACTTC
CDR3: CSATDSGGAAETQYF

length: 17
V: TRBV7-2
D: NA
size: few
J: TRBJ2-1
DNA: TGTGCCAGCAGCTTAGTAGGGGAGATTGTTCAAGGCAATGAGCAGTTCTTC
CDR3: CASSLVGEIVQGNEQFF

length: 15
V: TRBV5-6
D: NA
size: NA
J: TRBJ2-7
DNA: TGTGCCAGCAGACCAACACAGGGACCTCGGAACGAGCAGTACTTC
CDR3: CASRPTQGPRNEQYF

length: 15
V: TRBV2
D: TRBD2
size: NA
J: TRBJ2-3
DNA: TGTGCCAGCCAGGGCACTAGCGGCCTCACAGATACGCAGTATTTT
CDR3: CASQGTSGLTDTQYF

length: 14
V: TRBV7-2
D: TRBD1
size: NA
J: TRBJ1-2
DNA: TGTGCCAGCAGCCGGACCGACAGGGACTATGGCTACACCTTC
CDR3: CASSRTDRDYGYTF

length: 19
V: TRBV6-5
D: TRBD2
size: NA
J: TRBJ2-3
DNA: TGTGCCAGCAGTTACTCGACGGCTAGCGGTCGGCTACGCACAGATACGCAGTATTTT
CDR3: CASSYSTASGRLRTDTQYF

length: 17
V: TRBV10-3
D: TRBD1
size: NA
J: TRBJ1-1
DNA: TGTGCCATCAGTGACGCGGCACAGGGGCACGGGGACACTGAAGCTTTCTTT
CDR3: CAISDAAQGHGDTEAFF

length: 16
V: TRBV13
D: NA
size: NA
J: TRBJ1-2
DNA: TGTGCCAGCAGTCGATCGGGGCCTGAACCTTACTATGGCTACACCTTC
CDR3: CASSRSGPEPYYGYTF

length: 12
V: TRBV20-1
D: NA
size: few
J: TRBJ1-6
DNA: TGCAGTGTCCGGGGGATAGGTTCACCCCTCCACTTT
CDR3: CSVRGIGSPLHF

length: 15
V: TRBV7-8
D: NA
size: few
J: TRBJ1-2
DNA: TGTGCCAGCAGCTTAGAGGGACCTGCTCCGGATGGCTACACCTTC
CDR3: CASSLEGPAPDGYTF

length: 12
V: TRBV12-3/TRBV12-4
D: NA
size: NA
J: TRBJ1-2
DNA: TGTGCCAGCAGTACACCGTGGGACGGCTACACCTTC
CDR3: CASSTPWDGYTF

length: 9
V: TRBV20-1
D: NA
size: few
J: TRBJ1-2
DNA: TGCAGCCGTATGATCGGCTACACCTTC
CDR3: CSRMIGYTF

length: 14
V: TRBV20-1
D: NA
size: once
J: TRBJ2-3
DNA: TGCAGTGCTTTATCACTAGTCATCGCAGATACGCAGTATTTT
CDR3: CSALSLVIADTQYF

length: 13
V: TRBV27
D: NA
size: few
J: TRBJ2-4
DNA: TGTGCCAGCAGCTTAAAGGGTAGAAACATTCAGTACTTC
CDR3: CASSLKGRNIQYF

length: 12
V: TRBV7-9
D: NA
size: once
J: TRBJ2-1
DNA: TGTGCCAGCAGCGGTGAATGGGGGGTCTGGTTCTTC
CDR3: CASSGEWGVWFF

length: 17
V: TRBV3-1
D: NA
size: NA
J: TRBJ2-4
DNA: TGTGCCAGCAGCCAAGAAGAGTCCGGGCCCAATGGTGACATTCAGTACTTC
CDR3: CASSQEESGPNGDIQYF